These T cell receptor beta chains were read from a single sample in a study of T-cell memory formation after mild COVID-19. TCRdb itself ran the 5' RACE reads through MiXCR, one entry per CDR3 protein. The sample carries roughly 190,000 distinct CDR3 sequences, about 27% recorded once. Sequenced: PBMCs or a T cell subset sorted from them (not recorded which). These receptors were obtained from an adult woman who had mild COVID-19 (a few samples of this study predate the infection). Cell type and time point are not known. CDR3s include the opening cysteine and the closing phenylalanine or tryptophan. The order of the fields is J gene, V gene, D gene, CDR3 protein. D genes are given only for firm matches.

TRBJ2-5 TRBV5-1 TRBD2 CASSASLAGYIGETQYF
TRBJ2-2 TRBV24-1 . CATRRGTGTGELFF
TRBJ1-1 TRBV2 . CASSESQGRNTEAFF
TRBJ2-3 TRBV4-1 . CASSQTGVATDTQYF
TRBJ2-1 TRBV27 TRBD2 CASSYPGLAYNEQFF
TRBJ2-7 TRBV5-1 TRBD1 CASSPAGTGTGAYEQYF
TRBJ2-7 TRBV5-1 TRBD2 CASSMIAGSSYEQYF
TRBJ2-1 TRBV12-3/TRBV12-4 TRBD2 CASSSTSGVPGEQFF
TRBJ2-3 TRBV7-9 TRBD1 CASTHRTGGFDTQYF
TRBJ1-4 TRBV15 TRBD1 CATSRVRQGANEKLFF
TRBJ1-1 TRBV2 . CASIGQSREAFF
TRBJ2-2 TRBV2 . CASSETSNENTGELFF
TRBJ2-1 TRBV19 . CATRPRGQNNEQFF
TRBJ1-5 TRBV29-1 . CSVVLPSDRAQHF
TRBJ2-7 TRBV4-1 TRBD2 CASSQIGTKDRQYF
TRBJ2-1 TRBV27 . CASFSPNEQFF
TRBJ2-5 TRBV6-1 TRBD2 CASSEARWAGGNQETQYF
TRBJ2-2 TRBV29-1 TRBD1 CSGVGRGQNTGELFF
TRBJ2-7 TRBV6-5 TRBD2 CASRLAGGTEQYF
TRBJ2-5 TRBV20-1 . CSARRNQGLETQYF
TRBJ2-6 TRBV20-1 . CSAGQTSGANVLTF
TRBJ1-1 TRBV7-2 . CASSLGTGSNEAFF
TRBJ1-2 TRBV14 . CASSQEGGRGYTF
TRBJ2-3 TRBV5-5 . CASSVDTPLAQGTQYF
TRBJ2-2 TRBV9 . CASSPDTGRNTGELFF
TRBJ2-7 TRBV20-1 . CSARDSRGTDLTF
TRBJ2-3 TRBV4-1 . CASSQDVAGTVVTQYF
TRBJ2-3 TRBV7-6 . CASSFPSSDTQYF
TRBJ2-2 TRBV5-1 . CASRPFAGVAGELFF
TRBJ1-4 TRBV15 TRBD1 CATSRDTGAGGAPNEKLFF
TRBJ2-7 TRBV14 . CASSQLGYEQYF
TRBJ2-7 TRBV7-2 TRBD2 CASSYEGGGNYEQYF
TRBJ1-1 TRBV5-6 . CASSSDPQGNTEAFF
TRBJ1-1 TRBV7-9 . CASPSGGMNTEAFF
TRBJ2-3 TRBV3-1 . CASSPSGSARDTQYF
TRBJ2-1 TRBV7-9 TRBD2 CASSPDHLLATHQLDYNEQFF
TRBJ2-3 TRBV20-1 . CSALEADTQYF
TRBJ1-2 TRBV15 . CATSRSLGGDRYGYTF